This T cell receptor (beta chain) was sequenced for a study of neurological immune-mediated disorders (dated by TCRdb to the late 2010s). Looking at the study overall: Peripheral blood TCR-beta repertoires from patients with HTLV-I-associated myelopathy (HAM/TSP), patients with multiple sclerosis, and healthy controls were compared in the study using UMI-based sequencing. The cohort included 60 to 70 subjects: around 15 with HAM/TSP, roughly 35 with multiple sclerosis, and around 20 healthy controls. Longitudinal samples, technical triplicates and paired sorted CD4+ and CD8+ T-cell subsets, alongside PBMC samples, were included among the approximately 110 TCR-beta libraries. General findings and caveats noted by the study authors: TCR clonal expansion was highest in HAM/TSP patients and lowest in MS patients, with MS patients falling below even healthy controls. Expanded clones from different subjects shared no identical CDR3 amino acid sequences, which suggests that TCR-beta repertoires were private in all groups.

cDNA was synthesized by template-switch 5'RACE using a primer carrying a 10-nucleotide random unique molecular identifier by which each TCR transcript was tagged. Each sequencing run produced over 200 million TCR-beta sequences covering 15-18 subjects. Total RNA was extracted with the RNeasy kit. TCR-beta VDJ regions were amplified with primers for the TCR constant region and the 5'RACE anchor, using the KAPA Real-time Library Amplification kit. A first PCR added sample indexes and Illumina adaptors, after which a second PCR increased the library yield. After Ampure bead purification, the roughly 650 bp TCR product was size-selected on a 2% E-gel SizeSelection system. Before pooling, libraries had their quality checked on a Bioanalyzer, their concentration measured with Qubit, and their quantity determined with the Kapa Library Quantification kit. An Illumina HiSeq 2500 was used to sequence the libraries paired-end at 2 x 150 bp. To increase sequence diversity, about 24-32% phiX was spiked into each library pool. The study's own analysis went as follows. Quality-filtered reads were processed with the UMI-based MiGEC pipeline, which removed over 85% of raw TCR sequences during error correction. VDJ genes were aligned to IMGT germline references, and each clonotype was defined by a unique CDR3 amino acid sequence together with V-J genes. Clonal expansion, Shannon diversity and CDR3 relatedness were evaluated with VDJtools (CalcPairwiseDistances, ClusterSamples), while phylogenetic trees were built in CLCbio workbench. Expanded clones were defined as having at least 8 unique UMIs, based on coefficient-of-variation modelling across technical triplicates. TCRdb passed the public sequencing reads through fastp at Q25 and MiXCR, retaining productive beta sequences. Rows with one shared CDR3 protein collapse into an entry with the most common genes and DNA. What appears here as the V and J calls and clone size reflects TCRdb's work, not the paper's. The sample yields tens of thousands of distinct CDR3 sequences; about a tenth were counted once. The ten largest clonotypes hold roughly 7.1% of the sample.

This clonotype was recorded at least ten times. This receptor's antigen is unknown. Base qualities were left out, and no much larger clone turns up one base away. For unsorted PBMC libraries, 2 million PBMCs were used after storage in RNAlater at -80 degrees C until RNA extraction. PBMCs were separated from peripheral blood using Ficoll-Hypaque density gradient centrifugation and then cryopreserved in liquid nitrogen. The CDR3 spans 14 residues, from the cysteine through the phenylalanine. The retained sequence is limited to the CDR3, 42 bases, with the frame set at the first base. Looking up the germline V gene yields CDR1 KGHSH and CDR2 LQKENI. Trimming costs V 2 bases and J 6 bases, and their ends lie 13 bases apart.

Sequenced material: PBMCs. The rearranged chain carries TRBV18 and TRBJ1-1; a weak D assignment points to TRBD1 (6 bases agree). The receptor's source is a woman in her 30s with HTLV-1-associated myelopathy (HAM/TSP). CDR3 sequence: CASSPNGGRAEAFF. The DNA sequence is given as TGTGCCAGCTCACCAAACGGGGGCAGGGCTGAAGCTTTCTTT.